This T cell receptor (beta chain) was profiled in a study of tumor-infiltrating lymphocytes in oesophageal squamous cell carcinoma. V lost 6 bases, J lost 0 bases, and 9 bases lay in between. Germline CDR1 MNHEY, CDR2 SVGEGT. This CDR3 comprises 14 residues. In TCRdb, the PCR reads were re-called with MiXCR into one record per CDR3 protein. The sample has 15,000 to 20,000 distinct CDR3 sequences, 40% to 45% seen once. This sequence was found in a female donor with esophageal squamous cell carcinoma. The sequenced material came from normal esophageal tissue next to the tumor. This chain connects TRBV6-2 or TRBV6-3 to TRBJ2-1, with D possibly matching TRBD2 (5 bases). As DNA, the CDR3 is TGTGCCAGCAGGGTAGAGGGCTCCTACAATGAGCAGTTCTTC. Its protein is CASRVEGSYNEQFF.